Each of the 15 T cell receptor beta chains below was sequenced from the same sample in a study of blood T cells in healthy people across ages. Together with a sample-barcoded 5' primer, a J-beta primer mix was included in a second PCR lasting roughly 7 to 11 cycles. Each CDR3 protein is one row after TCRdb ran MiXCR on the 5' RACE reads. The sample consists of over 1,200,000 distinct CDR3 sequences, approximately 63% of them appearing once. Sequencing was carried out using blood. The receptors were sampled from a man aged 18 to 30 in good health.

This clonotype was picked up one time. The genes are TRBV5-4 and TRBJ2-5; 10 bases are a match to TRBD2. The assigned J gene may be wrong: the sequence end matches TRBJ2-7 better. Germline V gene data show CDR1 as SGHNT and CDR2 as YYREEE (reference sequence). CDR3 length equals 13 residues. CDR3 in amino acids: CASSVGLAAEQYF. CDR3 DNA: TGTGCCAGCAGCGTAGGACTAGCGGCCGAGCAGTACTTC.

This chain joins TRBV28 and TRBJ1-2; the D gene is possibly TRBD1 (6 bases). This CDR3 has 17 residues. V dropped 7 bases and J dropped 5 bases, with 26 bases sitting between them. Germline lookup yields CDR1 MDHEN and CDR2 SYDVKM. The chain's CDR3 is CASTLSPGQGLLYGYTF. The DNA for the CDR3 is TGTGCCAGCACCCTTTCTCCGGGACAAGGCCTGCTTTATGGCTACACCTTC.

There are a few counts of this clonotype. The chain is built from TRBV4-2 and TRBJ2-7; 9 bases fit TRBD2. The V gene end was trimmed by 6 bases and the J gene end by 0 bases; junction bases not matched to a gene: 9. CDR3 length: 16 amino acids. Germline values: CDR1 LGHNA, CDR2 YNFKEQ. In DNA, the CDR3 is TGTGCCAGCAGGACTAGCGGCTCGGCCTTCTCCTACGAGCAGTACTTC. Its protein is CASRTSGSAFSYEQYF.

This clonotype was observed a single time. This sequence joins TRBV12-3 or TRBV12-4 and TRBJ2-2; D is tentatively TRBD1 or TRBD2 (5 bases each). Trimming removed 5 bases from V and 1 base from J, with 14 bases in between. This CDR3 is 16 amino acids long. The CDR3 is CASSKRVGGNTGELFF. The CDR3 nucleotides read TGTGCCAGCAGTAAAAGGGTTGGGGGGAACACCGGGGAGCTGTTTTTT.

This clonotype was seen a handful of times. CDR3 in DNA: TGTGCCAGCAGTCGAGGACTAGCGGGGGGCGAAAACATTCAGTACTTC. Protein product: CASSRGLAGGENIQYF. This chain links TRBV6-2 or TRBV6-3 with TRBJ2-4; 14 nucleotides line up with TRBD2. V lost 5 bases, J lost 5 bases, and 5 bases stayed unmatched. The CDR3 is made up of 16 amino acids. In germline, CDR1 is MNHEY, CDR2 SVGEGT.

Worth noting for this clonotype: This clone may be a read error of a much larger clone one base away. J is TRBJ2-7 and V is TRBV6-2 or TRBV6-3, with D unclear. This CDR3 region has 13 residues. Between the trimmed V and J ends, which lost 2 bases and 1 base, there was a span of 6 bases. Per the germline V gene, CDR1 is MNHEY and CDR2 is SVGEGT. The chain's CDR3 is CASSYHGSYEQYF. The CDR3 DNA is TGTGCCAGCAGTTACCACGGATCCTACGAGCAGTACTTC.

This chain links TRBV4-1 with TRBJ2-3, with TRBD1 matching 7 bases. J lost 3 bases, V lost 0 bases, and 9 bases had no gene match. Germline CDR1 is MGHRA and CDR2 is YSYEKL. There are 17 residues in the CDR3. CDR3 loop: CASSQEWDSLQTDTQYF. The CDR3 DNA is TGCGCCAGCAGCCAAGAATGGGACAGCCTCCAAACAGATACGCAGTATTTT.

V is TRBV12-5 and J is TRBJ1-2, with D possibly being TRBD1 (5 bases). CDR1 is LGHNT, CDR2 FRNRAP, per germline. The V end was cut by 7 bases, the J end by 8 bases, with 20 bases between. The CDR3 covers 14 residues. The CDR3 DNA reads TGTGCTAGTGTATTTACGGCCTGGGGCGGAGGCTACACCTTC. Residues: CASVFTAWGGGYTF. The complete variable domain, with remaining parts taken from reference TRBV12-5 and TRBJ1-2, reads DARVTQTPRHKVTEMGQEVTMRCQPILGHNTVFWYRQTMMQGLELLAYFRNRAPLDDSGMPKDRFSAEMPDATLATLKIQPSEPRDSAVYFCASVFTAWGGGYTFGSGTRLTVV.

This chain links TRBV6-2 or TRBV6-3 with TRBJ2-1, with D hard to call. CDR3 length equals 15 residues. Germline V gene data show CDR1 as MNHEY and CDR2 as SVGEGT. Between the trimmed V and J ends, which lost 6 bases and 4 bases, there was a span of 16 bases. In DNA form, the CDR3 reads TGTGCCAGCAGCCTTGGACCCCAAAGGTACAATGAGCAGTTCTTC. Protein: CASSLGPQRYNEQFF.

The chain carries TRBV14 and TRBJ2-5; possibly TRBD1 for D (6 bases). Germline assignment: CDR1 SGHDN and CDR2 FVKESK. Deletions cut 1 base from V and 2 bases from J, with 23 bases between. The CDR3 covers 19 residues. The CDR3, as DNA: TGTGCCAGCAGCCAAGTTGGATCCGGGACATGGACGAGACAAGAGACCCAGTACTTC. It encodes CASSQVGSGTWTRQETQYF.

This clonotype was picked up a small number of times. The chain joins TRBV7-9 to TRBJ2-4; TRBD1 or TRBD2 may be the D gene (5 bases each). Trimming pared 4 bases from V and 1 base from J, leaving 11 bases between. The CDR3 covers 15 residues. The V gene's germline CDR1 is SEHNR and CDR2 FQNEAQ (reference sequence). The CDR3 nucleotides read TGTGCCAGCAGCTCGGGGCTCTCGGCCAAAAACATTCAGTACTTC. It is translated as CASSSGLSAKNIQYF.

The gene calls are TRBV29-1 and TRBJ1-5, with 7 bases matching TRBD1. Trimming cost V 4 bases and J 3 bases; bases outside gene matches: 9. The germline CDR1 and CDR2 sequences are SQVTM and ANQGSEA. The CDR3 spans 15 residues. In DNA, the CDR3 is TGCAGCGTTGCAAGCGGGCAGGGGGTCAATCAGCCCCAGCATTTT. The encoded protein is CSVASGQGVNQPQHF.

J is TRBJ2-3 and V is TRBV6-5, with D tentatively TRBD1 or TRBD2 (7 bases each). This CDR3 has 14 residues. V was pared by 4 bases and J by 6 bases, with 14 bases between. The V gene's germline CDR1 is MNHEY and CDR2 SVGAGI. The DNA of the CDR3 is TGTGCCAGCAGTTCGAGACAGGGAGGGGATACGCAGTATTTT. Its translation: CASSSRQGGDTQYF.

V and J are TRBV5-1 and TRBJ1-1, with 10 bases identical to TRBD1. With V trimmed by 4 bases and J by 4 bases, 7 bases remained unmatched. Germline CDR1 is SGHRS and CDR2 is YFSETQ. This CDR3 is 15 amino acids long. This CDR3 is CASSAGQGLTTEAFF. DNA for the CDR3: TGCGCCAGCAGCGCGGGACAGGGGTTAACCACTGAAGCTTTCTTT.

This rearrangement joins TRBV7-9 to TRBJ2-5; 9 bases agree with TRBD1. The J call may not be correct, given that the DNA end is closer to TRBJ2-7. There are 16 residues in the CDR3. The germline gives CDR1 SEHNR, CDR2 FQNEAQ (reference sequence). CDR3 DNA: TGTGCCAGCAGCTCATTAGGGACAGGGTTCCCCTACGAGCAGTACTTC. It is translated as CASSSLGTGFPYEQYF.